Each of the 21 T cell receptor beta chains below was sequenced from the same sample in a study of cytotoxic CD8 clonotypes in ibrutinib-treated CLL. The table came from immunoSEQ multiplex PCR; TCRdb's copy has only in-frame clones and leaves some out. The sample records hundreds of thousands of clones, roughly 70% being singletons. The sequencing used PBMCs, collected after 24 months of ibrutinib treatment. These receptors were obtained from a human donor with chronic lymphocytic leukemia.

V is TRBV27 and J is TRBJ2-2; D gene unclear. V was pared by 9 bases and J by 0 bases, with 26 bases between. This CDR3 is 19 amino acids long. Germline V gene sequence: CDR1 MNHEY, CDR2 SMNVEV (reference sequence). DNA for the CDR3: TGTGCCAGATTGGAAAGGAACCCCGATTCCCGATCGAACACCGGGGAGCTGTTTTTT. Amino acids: CARLERNPDSRSNTGELFF.

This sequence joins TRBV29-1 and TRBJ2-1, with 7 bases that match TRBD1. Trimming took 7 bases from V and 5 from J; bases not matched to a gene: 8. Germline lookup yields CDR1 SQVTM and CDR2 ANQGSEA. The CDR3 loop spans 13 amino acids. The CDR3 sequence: CSANTGQNNEQFF. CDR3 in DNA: TGCAGCGCGAATACGGGACAGAACAATGAGCAGTTCTTC.

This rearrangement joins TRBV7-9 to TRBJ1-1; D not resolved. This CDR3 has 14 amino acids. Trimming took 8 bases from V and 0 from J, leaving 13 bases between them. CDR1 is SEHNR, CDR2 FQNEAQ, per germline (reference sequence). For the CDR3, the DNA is TGTGCCAGCGCATTAGACACTTTGAACACTGAAGCTTTCTTT. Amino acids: CASALDTLNTEAFF.

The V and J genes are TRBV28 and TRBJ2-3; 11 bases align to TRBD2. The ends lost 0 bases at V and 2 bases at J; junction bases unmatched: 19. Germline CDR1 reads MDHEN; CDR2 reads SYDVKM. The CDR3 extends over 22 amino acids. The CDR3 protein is CASSLWGTGIAGGLGITDTQYF. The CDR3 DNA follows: TGTGCCAGCAGTTTATGGGGGACAGGCATAGCGGGAGGGCTGGGAATCACAGATACGCAGTATTTT.

CDR3 coding DNA: TGTGCCAGCAGCGTATCCGCGACAGGCTTCTACGAGCAGTACTTC. It encodes CASSVSATGFYEQYF. This chain uses TRBV9 with TRBJ2-7; D might be TRBD1 (6 bases). The germline V and J ends were trimmed by 1 base and 3 bases, with 14 bases remaining between them. Germline CDR1 reads SGDLS; CDR2 reads YYNGEE. CDR3 length: 15 amino acids.

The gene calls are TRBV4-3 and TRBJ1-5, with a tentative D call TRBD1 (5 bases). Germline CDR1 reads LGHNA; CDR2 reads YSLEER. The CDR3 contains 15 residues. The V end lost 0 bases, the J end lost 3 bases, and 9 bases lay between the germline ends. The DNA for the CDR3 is TGCGCCAGCAGCCAAGACTGGGGGATCAATCAGCCCCAGCATTTT. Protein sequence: CASSQDWGINQPQHF.

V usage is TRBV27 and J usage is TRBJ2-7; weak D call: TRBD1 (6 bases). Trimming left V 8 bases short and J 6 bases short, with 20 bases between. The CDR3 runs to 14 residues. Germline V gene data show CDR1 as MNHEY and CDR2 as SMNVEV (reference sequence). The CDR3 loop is CASRQDGTSGEQYF. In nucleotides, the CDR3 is TGTGCCAGCCGACAGGACGGGACCAGTGGCGAGCAGTACTTC.

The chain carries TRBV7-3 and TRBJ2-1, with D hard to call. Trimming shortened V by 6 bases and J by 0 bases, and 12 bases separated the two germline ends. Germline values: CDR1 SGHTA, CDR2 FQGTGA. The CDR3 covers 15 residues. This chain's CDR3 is CASRKSDRSYNEQFF. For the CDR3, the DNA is TGTGCCAGCAGGAAGAGCGACCGCTCCTACAATGAGCAGTTCTTC.

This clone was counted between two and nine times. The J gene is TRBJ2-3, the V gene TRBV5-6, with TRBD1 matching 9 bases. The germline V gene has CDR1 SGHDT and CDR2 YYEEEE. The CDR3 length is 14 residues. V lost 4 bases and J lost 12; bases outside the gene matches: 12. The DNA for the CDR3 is TGTGCCAGCAGCCAGGTCGGGTCGGGACAGGGTCAGTATTTT. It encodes CASSQVGSGQGQYF.

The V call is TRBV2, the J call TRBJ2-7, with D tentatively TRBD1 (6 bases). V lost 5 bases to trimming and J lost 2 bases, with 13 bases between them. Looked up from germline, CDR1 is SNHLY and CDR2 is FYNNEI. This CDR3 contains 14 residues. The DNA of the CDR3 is TGTGCCAGCAGTTCGGACAGTTTAGCCTACGAGCAGTACTTC. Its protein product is CASSSDSLAYEQYF. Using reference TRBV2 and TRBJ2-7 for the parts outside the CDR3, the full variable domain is EPEVTQTPSHQVTQMGQEVILRCVPISNHLYFYWYRQILGQKVEFLVSFYNNEISEKSEIFDDQFSVERPDGSNFTLKIRSTKLEDSAMYFCASSSDSLAYEQYFGPGTRLTVT.

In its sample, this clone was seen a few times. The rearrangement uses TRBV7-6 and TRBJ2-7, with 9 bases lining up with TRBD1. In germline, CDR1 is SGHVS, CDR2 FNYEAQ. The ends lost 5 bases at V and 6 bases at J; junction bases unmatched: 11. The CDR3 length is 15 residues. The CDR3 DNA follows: TGTGCCAGCAGCATAGGGGACAGGGAGAGATCCGAGCAGTACTTC. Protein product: CASSIGDRERSEQYF. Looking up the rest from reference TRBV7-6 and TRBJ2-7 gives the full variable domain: GAGVSQSPRYKVTKRGQDVALRCDPISGHVSLYWYRQALGQGPEFLTYFNYEAQQDKSGLPNDRFSAERPEGSISTLTIQRTEQRDSAMYRCASSIGDRERSEQYFGPGTRLTVT.

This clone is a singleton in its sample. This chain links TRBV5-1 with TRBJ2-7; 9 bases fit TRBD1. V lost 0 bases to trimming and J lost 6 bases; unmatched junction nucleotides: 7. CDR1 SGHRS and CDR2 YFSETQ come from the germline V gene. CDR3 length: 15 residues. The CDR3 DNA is TGCGCCAGCAGCTTGGGGGACAGGGAGGTGGGCGAGCAGTACTTC. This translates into CASSLGDREVGEQYF.

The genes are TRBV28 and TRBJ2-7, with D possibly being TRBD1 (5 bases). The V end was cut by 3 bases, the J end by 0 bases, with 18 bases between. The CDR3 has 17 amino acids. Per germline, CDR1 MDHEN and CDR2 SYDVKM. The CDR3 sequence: CASSLAAGQGSSYEQYF. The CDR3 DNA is TGTGCCAGCAGTTTGGCGGCCGGTCAGGGTAGCTCCTACGAGCAGTACTTC.

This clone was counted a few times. Written as DNA, the CDR3 is TGTGCCAGCAGCCAAGGCCTTTGGCAGGGTCGGTTCGAGCAGTACTTC. Amino acid sequence: CASSQGLWQGRFEQYF. V and J are TRBV14 and TRBJ2-7; tentative D call: TRBD1 (5 bases). The germline V gene encodes CDR1 SGHDN and CDR2 FVKESK. Trimming pared 1 base from V and 6 bases from J, leaving 19 bases between. This CDR3 is built from 16 residues.

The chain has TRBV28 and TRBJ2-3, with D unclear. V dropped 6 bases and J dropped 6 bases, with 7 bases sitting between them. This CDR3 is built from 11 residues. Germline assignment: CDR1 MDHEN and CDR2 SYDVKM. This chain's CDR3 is CASSLGDTQYF. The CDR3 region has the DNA TGTGCCAGCAGCCTGGGGGATACGCAGTATTTT.

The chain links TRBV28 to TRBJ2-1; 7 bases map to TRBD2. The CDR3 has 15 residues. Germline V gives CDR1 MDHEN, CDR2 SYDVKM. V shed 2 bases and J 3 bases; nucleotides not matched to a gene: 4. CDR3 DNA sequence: TGTGCCAGCAGTTTACCGACTAGCCACTACAATGAGCAGTTCTTC. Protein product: CASSLPTSHYNEQFF.

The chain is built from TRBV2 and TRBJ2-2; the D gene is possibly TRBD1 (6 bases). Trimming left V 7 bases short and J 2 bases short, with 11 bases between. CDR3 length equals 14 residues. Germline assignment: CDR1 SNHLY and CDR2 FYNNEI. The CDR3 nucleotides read TGTGCCAGCACAGGGGATACAAACACCGGGGAGCTGTTTTTT. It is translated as CASTGDTNTGELFF.

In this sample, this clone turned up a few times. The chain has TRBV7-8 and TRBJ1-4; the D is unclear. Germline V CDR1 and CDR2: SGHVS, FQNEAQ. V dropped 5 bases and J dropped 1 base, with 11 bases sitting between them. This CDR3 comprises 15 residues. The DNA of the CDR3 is TGTGCCAGCAGCCCGGATCCAAGAACTAATGAAAAACTGTTTTTT. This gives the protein CASSPDPRTNEKLFF.

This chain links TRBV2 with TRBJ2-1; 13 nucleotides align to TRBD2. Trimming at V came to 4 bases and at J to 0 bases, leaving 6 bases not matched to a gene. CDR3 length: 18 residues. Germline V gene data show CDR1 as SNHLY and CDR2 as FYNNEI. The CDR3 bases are TGTGCCAGCAGTGCGGGGACTAGCGGGATGAGCTCCTACAATGAGCAGTTCTTC. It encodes CASSAGTSGMSSYNEQFF.

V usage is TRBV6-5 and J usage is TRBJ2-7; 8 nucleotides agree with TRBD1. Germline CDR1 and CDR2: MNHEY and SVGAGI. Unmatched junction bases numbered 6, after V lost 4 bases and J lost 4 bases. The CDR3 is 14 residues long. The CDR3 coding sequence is TGTGCCAGCAGTTTGGACAGGGATTTTTACGAGCAGTACTTC. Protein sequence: CASSLDRDFYEQYF.

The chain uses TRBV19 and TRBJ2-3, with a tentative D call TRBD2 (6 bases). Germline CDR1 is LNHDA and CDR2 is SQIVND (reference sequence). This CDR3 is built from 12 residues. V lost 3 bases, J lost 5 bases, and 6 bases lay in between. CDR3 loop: CASSIGGDTQYF. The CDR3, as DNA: TGTGCCAGTAGTATCGGGGGAGATACGCAGTATTTT.